The entry below describes one T cell receptor (beta chain). Sequencing was performed with immunoSEQ multiplex PCR; in TCRdb, only in-frame clones are kept and a portion is missing. Counted here are roughly 400,000 clones, 70% to 90% occurring once; the ten biggest clones make up 1.4%. The entry originates in a study of blood T cell repertoires in COVID-19. The sequence was collected from a woman between 18 and 30 years old who had been exposed to COVID-19. The material sequenced was PBMCs or T cells enriched from blood (not recorded which).

CDR3 in DNA: TGTGCCAGCAGCCTACGACACCTCTACGAGCAGTACTTC. Its translation is CASSLRHLYEQYF. This chain joins TRBV3-1 (or the pseudogene TRBV3-2) and TRBJ2-7, with no clear D. Germline V gives CDR1 LGHDT, CDR2 YNNKEL (reference sequence). Trimming left V 4 bases short and J 3 bases short, with 10 bases between. This CDR3 is built from 13 residues.